This T cell receptor (beta chain) came from a study of beta chain features in type 1 diabetes. Expressed TCRB transcripts were sequenced after all isolated RNA was converted to cDNA. The assay was immunoSEQ multiplex PCR, and TCRdb's table has in-frame clones only and misses some. The sample has hundreds of thousands of clones, roughly 12% seen once. Germline assignment: CDR1 SGHNT and CDR2 YYREEE (reference sequence). V lost 0 bases to trimming and J lost 4 bases, with 10 bases between them. The CDR3 consists of 14 residues. The chain joins TRBV5-4 to TRBJ1-2, with D possibly matching TRBD1 (5 bases). Material: naive CD4+ T cells from blood. The sequence was collected from a man aged 18 to 35 in good health. The CDR3 loop is CASSLAGTPYGYTF. In DNA form, the CDR3 reads TGTGCCAGCAGCTTGGCCGGGACTCCCTATGGCTACACCTTC.